A selection of T cell receptor beta chains follows, all from one sample in a study of T cells expressing NK-cell markers. TCRdb re-called the 5' RACE reads and shows each CDR3 protein once, DNA omitted. Its clone listing holds about 460,000 distinct CDR3 sequences. Sequenced: blood T cells: a sorted CD56 or NKG2C T cell subset, CD4+ or CD8+ T cells, or bulk PBMC T cells (not recorded which). Receptors were obtained from a woman aged 45-65 years in good health. Each CDR3 is given with its conserved first and last residue. Each record gives: V gene, J gene, CDR3 protein.

TRBV3-1	TRBJ2-1	CASSQSGTGVSYNEQFF
TRBV24-1	TRBJ2-1	CATSPSAEASPYNEQFF
TRBV5-4	TRBJ2-3	CASSRGQGFAGDTQYF
TRBV20-1	TRBJ2-7	CSALKADTYEQYF
TRBV28	TRBJ1-5	CASKGGGGSGQPQHF
TRBV12-3/TRBV12-4	TRBJ2-3	CASSPDFPGDTQYF
TRBV2	TRBJ1-4	CASSPDRAGEKLFF
TRBV18	TRBJ1-1	CASSPVIEAFF
TRBV20-1	TRBJ2-2	CSATPTGTGDGELFF
TRBV29-1	TRBJ1-1	CSVVGGRDTGGAFF
TRBV12-3/TRBV12-4	TRBJ2-3	CASSPEGGSTDTQYF
TRBV3-1	TRBJ2-1	CASSQDRLAGGDEQFF
TRBV20-1	TRBJ2-3	CSARPRGSGMLADTQYF
TRBV4-1	TRBJ2-4	CASSHEEKGKSKNIQYF
TRBV4-1	TRBJ1-1	CASSQEDRKAFF
TRBV9	TRBJ2-3	CASSVVAAGATDTQYF
TRBV12-3/TRBV12-4	TRBJ2-5	CASSLYPTSGSGTQYF
TRBV5-1	TRBJ2-7	CASSPSGRGRLYEQYF
TRBV5-1	TRBJ2-5	CASSPAGLAIEETQYF
TRBV29-1	TRBJ2-5	CSAIPRTSGQETQYF
TRBV20-1	TRBJ2-1	CSAPSWTSGYNEQFF
TRBV12-3/TRBV12-4	TRBJ1-2	CASRKGPLNYGYTF
TRBV11-2	TRBJ2-7	CASSLAMGSSYEQYF
TRBV12-3/TRBV12-4	TRBJ2-1	CASSLASGKEQFF
TRBV20-1	TRBJ2-1	CSARILVSSSYNEQFF
TRBV11-3	TRBJ2-6	CASSEPSGSSGANVLTF
TRBV7-9	TRBJ2-1	CASSRTMRYGYEQFF
TRBV19	TRBJ2-7	CASSTEVGHEQYF
TRBV24-1	TRBJ2-3	CATKGVGTDTQYF
TRBV4-1	TRBJ2-1	CASSQESQIEGEQFF
TRBV12-3/TRBV12-4	TRBJ1-1	CASRIWSSNAEAFF
TRBV15	TRBJ1-2	CATSRGGQGSYGYTF
TRBV5-1	TRBJ2-2	CASSLLGPIDTGELFF
TRBV27	TRBJ1-1	CASSLSLGQGNTEAFF
TRBV12-5	TRBJ1-2	CASGSQALGGYTF
TRBV12-5	TRBJ2-1	CASGLAGDPFF
TRBV29-1	TRBJ1-4	CSVAGDRGNEKLFF
TRBV5-5	TRBJ2-1	CASSLVASGSTYNEQFF
TRBV7-8	TRBJ2-6	CASRRGRPGTSGANVLTF
TRBV27	TRBJ2-1	CASSFEGSAKGGDEQFF